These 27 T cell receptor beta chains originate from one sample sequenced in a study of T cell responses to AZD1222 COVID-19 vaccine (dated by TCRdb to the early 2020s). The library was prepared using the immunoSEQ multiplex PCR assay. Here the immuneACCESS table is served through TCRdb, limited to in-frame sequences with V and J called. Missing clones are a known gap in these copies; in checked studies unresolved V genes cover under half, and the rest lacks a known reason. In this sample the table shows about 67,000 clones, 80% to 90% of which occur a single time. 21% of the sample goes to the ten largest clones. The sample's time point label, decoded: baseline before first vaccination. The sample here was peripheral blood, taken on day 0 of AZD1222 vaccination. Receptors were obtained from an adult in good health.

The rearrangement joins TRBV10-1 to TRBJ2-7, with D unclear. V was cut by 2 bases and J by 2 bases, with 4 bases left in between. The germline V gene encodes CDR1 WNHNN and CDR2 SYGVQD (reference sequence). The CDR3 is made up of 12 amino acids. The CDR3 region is CASSETAYEQYF. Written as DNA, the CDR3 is TGCGCCAGCAGTGAGACAGCCTACGAGCAGTACTTC.

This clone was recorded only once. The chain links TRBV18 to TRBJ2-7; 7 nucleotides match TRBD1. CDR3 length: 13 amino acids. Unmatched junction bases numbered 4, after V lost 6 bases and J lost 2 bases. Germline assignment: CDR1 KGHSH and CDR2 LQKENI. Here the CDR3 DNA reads TGTGCCAGCTCCACCCAGGGGGCCTACGAGCAGTACTTC. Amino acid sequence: CASSTQGAYEQYF.

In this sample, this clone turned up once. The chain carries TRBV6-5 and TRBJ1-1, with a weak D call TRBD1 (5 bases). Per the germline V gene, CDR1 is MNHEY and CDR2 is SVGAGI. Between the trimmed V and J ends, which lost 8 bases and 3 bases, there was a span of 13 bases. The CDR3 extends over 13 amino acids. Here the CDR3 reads CASSRGGDTEAFF. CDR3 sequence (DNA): TGTGCCAGCTCGAGGGGAGGGGACACTGAAGCTTTCTTT.

The CDR3 reads CASRQGNEKLFF. CDR3 sequence (DNA): TGTGCCAGCCGACAGGGAAATGAAAAACTGTTTTTT. This chain links TRBV6-5 with TRBJ1-4; 7 bases fit TRBD1. The CDR3 consists of 12 residues. CDR1 MNHEY and CDR2 SVGAGI come from the germline V gene. V lost 8 bases and J lost 5; bases outside the gene matches: 2.

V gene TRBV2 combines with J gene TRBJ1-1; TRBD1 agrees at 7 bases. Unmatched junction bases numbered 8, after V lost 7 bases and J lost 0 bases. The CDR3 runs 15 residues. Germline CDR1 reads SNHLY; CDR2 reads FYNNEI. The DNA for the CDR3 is TGTGCCAGCACCAGGGGGGGGGACATGAACACTGAAGCTTTCTTT. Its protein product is CASTRGGDMNTEAFF.

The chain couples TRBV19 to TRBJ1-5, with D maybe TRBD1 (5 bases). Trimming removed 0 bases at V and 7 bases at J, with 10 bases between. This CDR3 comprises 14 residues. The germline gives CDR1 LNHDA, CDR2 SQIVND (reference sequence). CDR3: CASSIEGGNQPQHF. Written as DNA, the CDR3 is TGTGCCAGTAGTATAGAGGGGGGGAACCAGCCCCAGCATTTT.

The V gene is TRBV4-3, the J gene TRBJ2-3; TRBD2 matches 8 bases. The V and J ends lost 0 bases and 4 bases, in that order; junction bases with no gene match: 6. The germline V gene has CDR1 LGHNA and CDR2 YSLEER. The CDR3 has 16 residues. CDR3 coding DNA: TGCGCCAGCAGCCAAGATCGAGCGGGAGCAGCAGATACGCAGTATTTT. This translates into CASSQDRAGAADTQYF.

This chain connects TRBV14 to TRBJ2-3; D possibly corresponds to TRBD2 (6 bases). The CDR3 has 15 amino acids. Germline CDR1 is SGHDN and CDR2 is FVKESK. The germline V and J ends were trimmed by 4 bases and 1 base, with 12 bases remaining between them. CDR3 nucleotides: TGTGCCAGCAGCCGTCGGGACTTAGGCACAGATACGCAGTATTTT. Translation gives CASSRRDLGTDTQYF.

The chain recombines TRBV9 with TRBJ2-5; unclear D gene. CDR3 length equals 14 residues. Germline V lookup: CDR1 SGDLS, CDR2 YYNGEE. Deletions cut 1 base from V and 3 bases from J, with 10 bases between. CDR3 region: CASSVSPREETQYF. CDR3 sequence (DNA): TGTGCCAGCAGCGTAAGTCCTCGGGAAGAGACCCAGTACTTC.

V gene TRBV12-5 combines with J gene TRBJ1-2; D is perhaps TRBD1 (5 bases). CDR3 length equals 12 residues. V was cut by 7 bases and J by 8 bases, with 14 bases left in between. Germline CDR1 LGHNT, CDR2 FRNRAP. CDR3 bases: TGTGCTAGTGCCTCCAGCGGGGGAGGCTACACCTTC. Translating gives CASASSGGGYTF.

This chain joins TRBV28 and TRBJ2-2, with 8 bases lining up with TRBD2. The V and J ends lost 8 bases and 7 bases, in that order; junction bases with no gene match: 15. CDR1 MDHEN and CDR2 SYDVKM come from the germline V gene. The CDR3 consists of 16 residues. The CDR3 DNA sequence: TGTGCCAGCCGTTCCCCCGGGGGGGGAACGAACGGGGAGCTGTTTTTT. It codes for CASRSPGGGTNGELFF. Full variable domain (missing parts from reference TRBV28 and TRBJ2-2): DVKVTQSSRYLVKRTGEKVFLECVQDMDHENMFWYRQDPGLGLRLIYFSYDVKMKEKGDIPEGYSVSREKKERFSLILESASTNQTSMYLCASRSPGGGTNGELFFGEGSRLTVL.

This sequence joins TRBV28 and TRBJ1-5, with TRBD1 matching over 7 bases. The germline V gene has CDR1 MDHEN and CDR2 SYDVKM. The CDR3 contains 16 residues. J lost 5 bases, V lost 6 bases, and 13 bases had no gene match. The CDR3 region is CASSYKTGVGHQPQHF. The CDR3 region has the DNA TGTGCCAGCAGCTACAAAACAGGGGTTGGTCATCAGCCCCAGCATTTT.

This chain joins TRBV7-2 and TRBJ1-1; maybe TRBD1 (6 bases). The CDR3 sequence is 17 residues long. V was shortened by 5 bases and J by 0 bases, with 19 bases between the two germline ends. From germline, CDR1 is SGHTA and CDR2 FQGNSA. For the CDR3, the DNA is TGTGCCAGCAGCACACAGGGCGGGGGGTTTCTGAACACTGAAGCTTTCTTT. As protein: CASSTQGGGFLNTEAFF.

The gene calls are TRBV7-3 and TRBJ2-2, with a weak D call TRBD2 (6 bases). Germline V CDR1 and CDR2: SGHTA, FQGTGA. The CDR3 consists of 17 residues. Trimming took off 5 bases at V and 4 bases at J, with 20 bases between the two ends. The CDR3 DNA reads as TGTGCCAGCAGCCCCTGGACTACCGGAGGTGTCACCGGGGAGCTGTTTTTT. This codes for CASSPWTTGGVTGELFF.

The CDR3 nucleotides are TGTGCCAGCAGTCCGACAGGGCTCCTAACCTCCTACGAGCAGTACTTC. As protein: CASSPTGLLTSYEQYF. The chain combines TRBV28 with TRBJ2-7; 7 nucleotides agree with TRBD1. J gave up 0 bases and V 5 bases, and 10 bases lay outside the gene matches. Germline V gene data show CDR1 as MDHEN and CDR2 as SYDVKM. The length of the CDR3 is 16 residues.

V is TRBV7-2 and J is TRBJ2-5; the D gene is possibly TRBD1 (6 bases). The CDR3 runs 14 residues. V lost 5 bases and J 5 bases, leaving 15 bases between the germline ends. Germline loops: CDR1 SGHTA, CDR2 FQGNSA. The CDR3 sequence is CASSTTGYGETQYF. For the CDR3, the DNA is TGTGCCAGCAGCACCACAGGGTATGGGGAGACCCAGTACTTC. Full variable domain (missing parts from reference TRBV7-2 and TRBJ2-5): GAGVSQSPSNKVTEKGKDVELRCDPISGHTALYWYRQSLGQGLEFLIYFQGNSAPDKSGLPSDRFSAERTGGSVSTLTIQRTQQEDSAVYLCASSTTGYGETQYFGPGTRLLVL.

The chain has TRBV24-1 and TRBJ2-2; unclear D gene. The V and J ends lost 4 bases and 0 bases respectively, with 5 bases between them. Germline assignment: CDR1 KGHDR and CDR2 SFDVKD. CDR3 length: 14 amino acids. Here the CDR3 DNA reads TGTGCCACCAGTGACGTCGCGAACACCGGGGAGCTGTTTTTT. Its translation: CATSDVANTGELFF.

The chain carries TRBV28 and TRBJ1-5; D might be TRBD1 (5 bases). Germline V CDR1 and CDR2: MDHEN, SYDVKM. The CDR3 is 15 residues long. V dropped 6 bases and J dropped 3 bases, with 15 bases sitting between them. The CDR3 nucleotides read TGTGCCAGCAGAACTCCCGGGGGTACCAATCAGCCCCAGCATTTT. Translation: CASRTPGGTNQPQHF. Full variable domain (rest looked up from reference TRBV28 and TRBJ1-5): DVKVTQSSRYLVKRTGEKVFLECVQDMDHENMFWYRQDPGLGLRLIYFSYDVKMKEKGDIPEGYSVSREKKERFSLILESASTNQTSMYLCASRTPGGTNQPQHFGDGTRLSIL.

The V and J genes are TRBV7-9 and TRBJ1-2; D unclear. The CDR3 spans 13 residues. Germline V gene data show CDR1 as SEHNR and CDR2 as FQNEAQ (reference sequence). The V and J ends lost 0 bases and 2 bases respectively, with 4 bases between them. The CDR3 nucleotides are TGTGCCAGCAGCTTAGCACAGAACTATGGCTACACCTTC. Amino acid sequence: CASSLAQNYGYTF.

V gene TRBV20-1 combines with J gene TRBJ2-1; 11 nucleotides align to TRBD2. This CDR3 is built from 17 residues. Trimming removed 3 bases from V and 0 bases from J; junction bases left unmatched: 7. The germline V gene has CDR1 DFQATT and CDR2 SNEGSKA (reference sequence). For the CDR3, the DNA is TGCAGTGCTAGTTCTAGCGGGGGGTCCAGCTCCTACAATGAGCAGTTCTTC. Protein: CSASSSGGSSSYNEQFF.

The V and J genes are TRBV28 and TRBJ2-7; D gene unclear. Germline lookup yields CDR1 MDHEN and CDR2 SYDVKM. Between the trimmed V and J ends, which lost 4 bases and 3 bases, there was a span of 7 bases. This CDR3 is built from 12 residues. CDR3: CASSSGRYEQYF. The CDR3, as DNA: TGTGCCAGCAGTTCTGGTCGCTACGAGCAGTACTTC.

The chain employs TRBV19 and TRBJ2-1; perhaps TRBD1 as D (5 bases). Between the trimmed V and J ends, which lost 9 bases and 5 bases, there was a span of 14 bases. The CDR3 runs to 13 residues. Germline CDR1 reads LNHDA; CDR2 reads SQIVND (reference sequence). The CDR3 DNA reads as TGTGCCAGCAGCAATCTAGGGGACAATGAGCAGTTCTTC. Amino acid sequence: CASSNLGDNEQFF. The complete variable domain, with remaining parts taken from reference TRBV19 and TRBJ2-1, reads DGGITQSPKYLFRKEGQNVTLSCEQNLNHDAMYWYRQDPGQGLRLIYYSQIVNDFQKGDIAEGYSVSREKKESFPLTVTSAQKNPTAFYLCASSNLGDNEQFFGPGTRLTVL.

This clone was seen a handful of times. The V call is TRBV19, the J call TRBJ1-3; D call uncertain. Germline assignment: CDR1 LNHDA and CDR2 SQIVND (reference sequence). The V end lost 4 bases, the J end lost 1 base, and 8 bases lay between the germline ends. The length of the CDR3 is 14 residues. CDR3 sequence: CASSNGRSGNTIYF. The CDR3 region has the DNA TGTGCCAGTAGTAATGGGAGATCTGGAAACACCATATATTTT.

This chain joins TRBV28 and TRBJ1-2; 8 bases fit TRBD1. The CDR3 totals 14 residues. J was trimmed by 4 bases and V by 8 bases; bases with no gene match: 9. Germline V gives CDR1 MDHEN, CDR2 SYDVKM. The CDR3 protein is CASLDPDRAYGYTF. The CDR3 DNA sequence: TGTGCCAGCCTCGACCCGGACAGGGCCTATGGCTACACCTTC.

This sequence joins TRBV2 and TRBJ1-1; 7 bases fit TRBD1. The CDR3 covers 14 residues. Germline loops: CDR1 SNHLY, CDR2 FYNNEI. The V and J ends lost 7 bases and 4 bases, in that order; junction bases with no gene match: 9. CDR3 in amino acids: CASTEQGKTTEAFF. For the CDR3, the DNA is TGTGCCAGCACGGAACAGGGGAAGACCACTGAAGCTTTCTTT.

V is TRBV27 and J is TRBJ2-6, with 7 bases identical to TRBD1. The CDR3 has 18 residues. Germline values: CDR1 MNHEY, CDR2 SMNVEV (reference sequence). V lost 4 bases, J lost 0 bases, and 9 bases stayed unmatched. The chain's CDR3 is CASSSISGQSSGANVLTF. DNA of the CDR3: TGTGCCAGCAGTTCGATTTCGGGACAGAGCTCTGGGGCCAACGTCCTGACTTTC.

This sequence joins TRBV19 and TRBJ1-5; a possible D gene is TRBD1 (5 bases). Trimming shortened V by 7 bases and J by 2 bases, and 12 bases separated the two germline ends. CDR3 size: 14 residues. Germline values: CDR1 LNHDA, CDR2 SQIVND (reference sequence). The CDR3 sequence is CASKSGGGNQPQHF. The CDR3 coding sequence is TGTGCCAGTAAGTCCGGAGGGGGCAATCAGCCCCAGCATTTT.